This record concerns one T cell receptor beta chain sequence. Its antigen remains unknown. The data were obtained in a study of neoadjuvant anti-PD-1 for oral cavity cancer. Overall study: Before surgery, most patients got three to four biweekly 3 mg/kg nivolumab doses. Non-progressing patients received a fourth nivolumab dose near day 43, then surgery on days 50-56.

TCRdb's table, derived via immunoSEQ multiplex PCR, lists solely in-frame clones and lacks some. Of about 16,000 clones in the sample, about two thirds are singletons; the top ten hold around 2.8%. CDR3 length: 14 residues. Germline V gives CDR1 SGHDT, CDR2 YYEEEE. The V and J ends lost 4 bases and 5 bases respectively, with 12 bases between them. Patients had HPV-negative, locally advanced oral cavity squamous cell carcinoma. Broader study findings: With three patients per group, TCR findings need larger cohorts.

Here the sequenced sample was PBMCs, taken before nivolumab (anti-PD-1) treatment. The chain joins TRBV5-6 to TRBJ2-2; no reliable D call. The sequence was collected from a person between 40 and 85 years old with oral cavity squamous cell carcinoma. CDR3 sequence: CASSPPDHTGELFF. CDR3 sequence (DNA): TGTGCCAGCAGCCCCCCAGATCATACCGGGGAGCTGTTTTTT.